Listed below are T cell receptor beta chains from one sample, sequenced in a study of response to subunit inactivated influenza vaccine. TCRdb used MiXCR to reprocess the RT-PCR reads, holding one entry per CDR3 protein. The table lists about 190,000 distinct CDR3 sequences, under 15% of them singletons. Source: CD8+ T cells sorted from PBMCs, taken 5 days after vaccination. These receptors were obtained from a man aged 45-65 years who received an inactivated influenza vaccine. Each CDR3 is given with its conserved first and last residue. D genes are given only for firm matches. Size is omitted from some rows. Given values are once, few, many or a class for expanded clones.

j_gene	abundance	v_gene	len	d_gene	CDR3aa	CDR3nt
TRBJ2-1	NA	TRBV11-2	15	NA	CASSLVPDPYNEQFF	TGTGCCAGCAGCTTAGTTCCGGACCCCTACAATGAGCAGTTCTTC
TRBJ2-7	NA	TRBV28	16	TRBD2	CASSHAGGLAPYEQYF	TGTGCCAGCAGTCACGCGGGGGGACTAGCGCCCTACGAGCAGTACTTC
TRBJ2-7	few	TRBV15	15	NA	CATSRLVGEVDEQYF	TGTGCCACCAGCCGATTAGTGGGGGAGGTCGACGAGCAGTACTTC
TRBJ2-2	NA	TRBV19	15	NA	CASTVGSASTGELFF	TGTGCCAGTACTGTGGGGTCCGCCTCCACCGGGGAGCTGTTTTTT
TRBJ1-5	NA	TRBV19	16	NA	CASTSLARASNQPQHF	TGTGCCAGCACTTCCCTGGCCAGGGCAAGCAATCAGCCCCAGCATTTT
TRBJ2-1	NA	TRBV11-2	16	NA	CASSLARDTSYNEQFF	TGTGCCAGCAGCTTAGCCCGAGACACCTCCTACAATGAGCAGTTCTTC
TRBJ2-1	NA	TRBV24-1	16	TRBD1	CATSHRTGGRYNEQFF	TGTGCCACCAGCCATAGGACAGGGGGCAGGTACAATGAGCAGTTCTTC
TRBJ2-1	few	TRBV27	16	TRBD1	CASSLSGQGVNNEQFF	TGTGCCAGCAGTTTATCCGGACAGGGTGTTAACAATGAGCAGTTCTTC
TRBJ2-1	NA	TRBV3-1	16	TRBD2	CASSLGTSGAGNEQFF	TGTGCCAGCAGCCTAGGGACTAGCGGGGCCGGGAATGAGCAGTTCTTC
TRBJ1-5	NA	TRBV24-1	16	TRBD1	CATSECRQGRNQPQHF	TGTGCCACCAGTGAATGCCGACAGGGGAGAAATCAGCCCCAGCATTTT
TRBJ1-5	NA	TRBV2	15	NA	CASSGGIWGNQPQHF	TGTGCCAGCAGTGGGGGAATTTGGGGTAATCAGCCCCAGCATTTT
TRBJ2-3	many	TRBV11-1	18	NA	CASALPRGSGHGTDTQYF	TGTGCCAGCGCTTTGCCCCGGGGAAGTGGACACGGCACAGATACGCAGTATTTT
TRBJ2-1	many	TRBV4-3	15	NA	CASSQDRGAYNEQFF	TGCGCCAGCAGCCAAGATCGGGGGGCGTACAATGAGCAGTTCTTC
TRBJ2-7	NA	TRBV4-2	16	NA	CASSQERSQGSFEQYF	TGTGCCAGCAGCCAAGAAAGGTCCCAGGGAAGTTTCGAGCAGTACTTC
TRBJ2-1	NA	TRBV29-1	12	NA	CSVEPNSNEQFF	TGCAGCGTGGAACCCAACTCCAATGAGCAGTTCTTC
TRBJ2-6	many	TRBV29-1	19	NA	CSVESWQPIPPGGANVLTF	TGCAGCGTTGAGTCTTGGCAACCCATTCCTCCGGGGGGGGCCAACGTCCTGACTTTC
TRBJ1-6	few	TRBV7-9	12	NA	CASSAPNSPLHF	TGTGCCAGCAGCGCTCCTAATTCACCCCTCCACTTT
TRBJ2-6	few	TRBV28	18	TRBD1	CASSWGTGSELGANVLTF	TGTGCCAGCAGCTGGGGGACAGGGTCTGAGTTGGGGGCCAACGTCCTGACTTTC
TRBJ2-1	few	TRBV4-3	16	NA	CASSQENRPIGNEQFF	TGCGCCAGCAGCCAAGAGAACAGGCCGATCGGGAATGAGCAGTTCTTC
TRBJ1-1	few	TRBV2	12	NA	CASIFRVTEAFF	TGTGCCAGCATTTTCAGGGTCACTGAAGCTTTCTTT
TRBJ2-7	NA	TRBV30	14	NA	CAWSVWISSYEQYF	TGTGCCTGGAGTGTGTGGATTAGCTCCTACGAGCAGTACTTC
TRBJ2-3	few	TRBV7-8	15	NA	CASSLKPLGTDTQYF	TGTGCCAGCAGCTTAAAGCCGCTAGGAACAGATACGCAGTATTTT
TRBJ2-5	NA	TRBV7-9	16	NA	CASSSIKQGTQETQYF	TGTGCCAGCAGCTCAATAAAGCAGGGGACCCAAGAGACCCAGTACTTC
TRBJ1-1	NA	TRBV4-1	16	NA	CASSQEGLLRNTEAFF	TGCGCCAGCAGCCAAGAAGGTCTGCTCCGGAACACTGAAGCTTTCTTT
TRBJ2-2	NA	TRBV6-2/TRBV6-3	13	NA	CASGPGNTGELFF	TGTGCCAGCGGCCCAGGGAACACCGGGGAGCTGTTTTTT
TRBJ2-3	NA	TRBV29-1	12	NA	CSVEDGTDTQYF	TGCAGCGTTGAAGATGGAACAGATACGCAGTATTTT
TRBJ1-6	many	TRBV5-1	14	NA	CASSFTGRNSPLHF	TGCGCCAGCAGCTTTACCGGGAGAAATTCACCCCTCCACTTT
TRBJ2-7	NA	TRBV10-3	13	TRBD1	CAIRRDRDYEQYF	TGTGCCATCAGAAGGGACAGGGACTACGAGCAGTACTTC
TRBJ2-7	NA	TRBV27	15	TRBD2	CASSLSAGAKYEQYF	TGTGCCAGCAGTCTGTCAGCGGGAGCAAAGTACGAGCAGTACTTC
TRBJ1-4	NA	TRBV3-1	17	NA	CASSHGEASLTNEKLFF	TGTGCCAGCAGCCACGGGGAGGCCTCTTTAACTAATGAAAAACTGTTTTTT
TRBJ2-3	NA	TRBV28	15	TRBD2	CASSFRAGGHYTQYF	TGTGCCAGCAGTTTTAGGGCGGGGGGGCACTATACGCAGTATTTT
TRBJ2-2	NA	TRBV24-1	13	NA	CATEKPNTGELFF	TGTGCCACCGAGAAACCGAACACCGGGGAGCTGTTTTTT
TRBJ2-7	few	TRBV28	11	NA	CATTSSYEQYF	TGTGCCACCACAAGTAGCTACGAGCAGTACTTC
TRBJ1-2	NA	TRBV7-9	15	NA	CASSPDPNGNYGYTF	TGTGCCAGCAGCCCCGACCCAAATGGGAACTATGGCTACACCTTC
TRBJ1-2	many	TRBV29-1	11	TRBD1	CSVTGEARYTF	TGCAGCGTTACAGGGGAGGCTCGCTACACCTTC
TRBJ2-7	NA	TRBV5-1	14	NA	CASSLSGVFYEQYF	TGCGCCAGCAGCTTGTCAGGGGTGTTCTACGAGCAGTACTTC
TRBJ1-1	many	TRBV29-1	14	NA	CSVDATGLNTEAFF	TGCAGCGTTGACGCTACAGGGTTAAACACTGAAGCTTTCTTT
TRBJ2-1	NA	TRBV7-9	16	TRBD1	CASSLAGTGLGNEQFF	TGTGCCAGCAGCTTAGCGGGGACAGGGTTAGGCAATGAGCAGTTCTTC
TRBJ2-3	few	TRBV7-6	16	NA	CASSSIGRPGTDTQYF	TGTGCCAGCAGCTCCATTGGGAGACCGGGAACAGATACGCAGTATTTT
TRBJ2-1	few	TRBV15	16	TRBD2	CATSRGGGGASGEQFF	TGTGCCACCAGCAGAGGAGGCGGGGGGGCCTCAGGTGAGCAGTTCTTC
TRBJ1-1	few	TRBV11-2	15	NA	CASSFRPAMNTEAFF	TGTGCCAGCAGCTTTCGGCCGGCGATGAACACTGAAGCTTTCTTT
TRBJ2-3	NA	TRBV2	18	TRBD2	CASSEGYFRAGSTDTQYF	TGTGCCAGCAGTGAAGGATATTTTAGAGCGGGGAGCACAGATACGCAGTATTTT
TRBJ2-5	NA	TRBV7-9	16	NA	CASSLPVALAEETQYF	TGTGCCAGCAGCTTACCCGTGGCACTAGCAGAAGAGACCCAGTACTTC